Reported below is one T cell receptor (beta chain). Sequenced by immunoSEQ multiplex PCR; TCRdb stores in-frame clones only, minus some. The sample has 110,000 to 150,000 clones, about 87% seen once. The sample originates from a study of blood T cell repertoires in COVID-19. Study overall: The study drew acute and convalescent COVID-19 samples from the United States, Italy and Spain.

This CDR3 has 15 residues. The germline V gene encodes CDR1 MNHEY and CDR2 SMNVEV (reference sequence). Trimming took off 3 bases at V and 2 bases at J, with 13 bases between the two ends. J is TRBJ2-5 and V is TRBV27; tentative D call: TRBD1 (5 bases). Source material: peripheral blood. The receptor comes from a woman aged 50 to 60 with acute or convalescent COVID-19. The CDR3 here is CASSLGNGQQETQYF. DNA of the CDR3: TGTGCCAGCAGTTTGGGGAACGGACAACAAGAGACCCAGTACTTC.